This T cell receptor (beta chain) came from a study of monozygotic twins with inflammatory bowel disease. Broader study findings: Lower sharing of clonotypes with other individuals was seen in IBD patients than in healthy twins. This was most marked in patients showing signs of disease activity.

Skipping T cell sorting, the study isolated total RNA directly from whole blood. A remark on this clonotype: Its target is not known.

For every sample, eight separate reactions were used to make cDNA. TCRdb re-analyzed the 5' RACE reads; it lists each CDR3 protein once, without DNA. This sample contains fewer than 400,000 distinct CDR3 sequences. The CDR3 totals 15 residues. In germline, CDR1 is LGHDT, CDR2 YNNKEL (reference sequence). The sequence was obtained from a human donor with ulcerative colitis or Crohn's disease, or a healthy co-twin of an affected twin (not recorded which). The chain joins TRBV3-1 to TRBJ2-3; as DNA is missing, the TRBD2 call by TCRdb cannot be tested. Sequencing was carried out using blood. CDR3 region: CASSPAGLRTDTQYF.